The subject of this entry is one TCR beta chain. Its target is not known. The sample comes from a study of blood T cells in healthy people across ages. Study-level findings and limits: PBMCs were not sorted, which prevented a conclusive comparison of naive versus antigen-experienced cells.

Next came a second PCR, run for about 7 to 11 cycles, which used a sample-barcoded 5' primer along with a J-beta primer mix. There were at least 3 million CDR3-containing paired-end reads obtained from each sample. MiXCR, applied by TCRdb to the 5' RACE reads, yields one record per CDR3 protein. The sample lists some 800,000 distinct CDR3 sequences, just under 25% seen once, with approximately 3.7% in the top ten. These data were likewise used in another study, on T cells of mothers and their children.

The specimen was blood. This TCR was recovered from a boy aged 5-17 years in good health.

In nucleotides, the CDR3 is TGTGCCAGCAGTTTTTGGCAGGCCCACAATGAGCAGTTCTTC. It is translated as CASSFWQAHNEQFF. The genes are TRBV12-3 or TRBV12-4 and TRBJ2-1, with unresolved D. V lost 3 bases to trimming and J lost 5 bases, with 11 bases between them. There are 14 residues in the CDR3.